The entry below describes one T cell receptor (beta chain). The antigen is not known. The junction does not match germline at one end; this may be a read error. Some clones are missing from TCRdb's copy, which holds only in-frame ones; the method was immunoSEQ multiplex PCR. In the table there are 1,400,000 or so clones, approximately 98.5% of which are singletons. Germline assignment: CDR1 MDHEN and CDR2 SYDVKM. The CDR3 consists of 15 residues. The sample is drawn from a study of shared clonotypes between healthy human individuals. Notes on the study in general: Sequencing of the sorted subsets was shown by rarefaction to be incomplete despite large depth.

The clonotype was recovered from a man aged 25 to 45 in good health. V gene TRBV28 combines with J gene TRBJ1-5, with D possibly matching TRBD1 (5 bases). The sequenced material came from naive CD4+ T cells sorted from blood. Subset described: CD45RA+ positively selected. The DNA for the CDR3 is TGTGCCAGCGGTTTGGGGACCTCTAGCAATCAGCCCCAGCATTTT. Its translation is CASGLGTSSNQPQHF.